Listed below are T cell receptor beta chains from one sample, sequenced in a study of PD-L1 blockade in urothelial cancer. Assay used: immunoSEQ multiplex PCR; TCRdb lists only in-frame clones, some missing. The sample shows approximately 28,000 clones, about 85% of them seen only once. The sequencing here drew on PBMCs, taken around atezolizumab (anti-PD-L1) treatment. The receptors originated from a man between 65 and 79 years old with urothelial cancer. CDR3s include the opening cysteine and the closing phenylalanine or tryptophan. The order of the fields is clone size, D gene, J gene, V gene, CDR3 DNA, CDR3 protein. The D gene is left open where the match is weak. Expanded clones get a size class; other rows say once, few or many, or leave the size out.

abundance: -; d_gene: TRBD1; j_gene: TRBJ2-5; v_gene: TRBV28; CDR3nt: TGTGCCAGCAGTTTGATGGGGACAGGGAGAGAGACCCAGTACTTC; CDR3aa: CASSLMGTGRETQYF
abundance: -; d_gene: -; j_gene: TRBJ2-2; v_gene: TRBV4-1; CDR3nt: TGCGCCAGCAGCCAAGGCAGGGGTGCTACCGGGGAGCTGTTTTTT; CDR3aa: CASSQGRGATGELFF
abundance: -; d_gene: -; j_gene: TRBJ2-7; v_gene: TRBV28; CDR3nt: TGTGCCTGCCGCCGTATGGGACACCCCTACGAGCAGTACTTC; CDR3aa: CACRRMGHPYEQYF
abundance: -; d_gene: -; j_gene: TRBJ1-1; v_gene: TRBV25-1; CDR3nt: TGTGCCCCCTTAACGGGAGGGGCGTGGGTGAACACTGAAGCTTTCTTT; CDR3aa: CAPLTGGAWVNTEAFF
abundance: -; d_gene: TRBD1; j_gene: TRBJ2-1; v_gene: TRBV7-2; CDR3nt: TGTGCCAGCAGCCGGACAGGGTTCTACAATGAGCAGTTCTTC; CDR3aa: CASSRTGFYNEQFF
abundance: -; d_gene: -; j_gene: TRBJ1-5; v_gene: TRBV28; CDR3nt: TGTGCCAGCAGTTTAAGCTCCCTCGGCAATCAGCCCCAGCATTTT; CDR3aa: CASSLSSLGNQPQHF
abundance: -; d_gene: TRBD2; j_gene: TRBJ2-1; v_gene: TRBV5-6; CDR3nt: TGTGCCAGCAGCTTACCCGGGACTATCCATTACGATGAGCAGTTCTTC; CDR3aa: CASSLPGTIHYDEQFF
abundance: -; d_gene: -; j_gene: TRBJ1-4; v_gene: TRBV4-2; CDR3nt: TGTGCCAGCAGCCAAACAGCTGTTGCAACTAATGAAAAACTGTTTTTT; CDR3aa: CASSQTAVATNEKLFF
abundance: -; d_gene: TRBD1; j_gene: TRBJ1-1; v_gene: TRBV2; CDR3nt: TGTGCCAGCAGTGAAGACAGGGGACCGAACACTGAAGCTTTCTTT; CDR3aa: CASSEDRGPNTEAFF
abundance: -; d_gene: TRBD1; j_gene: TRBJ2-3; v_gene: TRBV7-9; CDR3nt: TGTGCCAGCGCCACCGGGACAGGGAGCACAGATACGCAGTATTTT; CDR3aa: CASATGTGSTDTQYF
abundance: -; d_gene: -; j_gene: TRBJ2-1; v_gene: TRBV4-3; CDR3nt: TGCGCCAGCAGCCGGGACTTAGATTCGGATGAGCAGTTCTTC; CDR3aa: CASSRDLDSDEQFF
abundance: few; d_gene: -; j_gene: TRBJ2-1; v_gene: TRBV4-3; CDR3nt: TGCGCCAGCAGCCCCCGGGGGACTGGGGATTACAATGAGCAGTTCTTC; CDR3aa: CASSPRGTGDYNEQFF
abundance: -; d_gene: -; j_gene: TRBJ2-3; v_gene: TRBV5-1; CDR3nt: TGCGCCAGCAGTATCGGGGGATACACAGATACGCAGTATTTT; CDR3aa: CASSIGGYTDTQYF
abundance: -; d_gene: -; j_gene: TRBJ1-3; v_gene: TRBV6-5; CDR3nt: TGTGCCAGCAGGTCAGGAAGCTCTGGAAACACCATATATTTT; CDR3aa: CASRSGSSGNTIYF
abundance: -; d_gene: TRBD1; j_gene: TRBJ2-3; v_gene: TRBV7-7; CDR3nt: TGTGCCAGCAGCTCCGGACAGGGGATGGGAACAGATACGCAGTATTTT; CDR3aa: CASSSGQGMGTDTQYF
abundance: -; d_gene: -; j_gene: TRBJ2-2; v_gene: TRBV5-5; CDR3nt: TGTGCCAGCAGCGCTAGGCTAGCTCGAACGGACGGGGAGCTGTTTTTT; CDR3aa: CASSARLARTDGELFF
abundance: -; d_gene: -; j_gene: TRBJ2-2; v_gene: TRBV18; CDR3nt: TGTGCCAGCTCACCGGCCACAGGGAACACCGGGGAGCTGTTTTTT; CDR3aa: CASSPATGNTGELFF
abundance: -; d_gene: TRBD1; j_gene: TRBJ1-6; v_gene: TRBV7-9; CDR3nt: TGTGCCAGCAGCTACTCGACAGGGAATAGTTCACCCCTCCACTTT; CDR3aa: CASSYSTGNSSPLHF
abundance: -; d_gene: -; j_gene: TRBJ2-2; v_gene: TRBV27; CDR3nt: TGTGCCAGCAGTCCTTACAGGGTATCCACCGGGGAGCTGTTTTTT; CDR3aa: CASSPYRVSTGELFF
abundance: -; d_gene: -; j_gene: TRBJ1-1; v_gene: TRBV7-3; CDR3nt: TGTGCCAGCAGCGAATCGAGGAACACTGAAGCTTTCTTT; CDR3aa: CASSESRNTEAFF
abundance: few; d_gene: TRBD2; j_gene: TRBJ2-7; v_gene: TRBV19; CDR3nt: TGTGCCAGTAGCCAGGAACTAGCGAGCCCCTACGAGCAGTACTTC; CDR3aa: CASSQELASPYEQYF
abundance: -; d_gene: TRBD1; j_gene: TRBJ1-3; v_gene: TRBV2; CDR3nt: TGTGCCAGCAGTTGGACAGGTTGGTTTACCTCTGGAAACACCATATATTTT; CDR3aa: CASSWTGWFTSGNTIYF
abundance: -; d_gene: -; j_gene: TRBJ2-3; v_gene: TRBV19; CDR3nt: TGTGCGAGTAAGGAGGAAGATACGCAGTATTTT; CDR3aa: CASKEEDTQYF
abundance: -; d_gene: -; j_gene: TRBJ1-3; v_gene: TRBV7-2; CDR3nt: TGTGCCAGCAGCGCCACAGGGAGCTCTGGAAACACCATATATTTT; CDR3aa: CASSATGSSGNTIYF
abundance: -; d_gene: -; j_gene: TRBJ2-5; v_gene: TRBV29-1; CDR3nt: TGCAGCGCACGATCAGGGATAGAGACCCAGTACTTC; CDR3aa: CSARSGIETQYF
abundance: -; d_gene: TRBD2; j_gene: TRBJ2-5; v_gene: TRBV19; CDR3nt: TGTGCCAGTAGTATAGGCTCGCGGGGGGTCTCGGGGGGAGAGACCCAGTACTTC; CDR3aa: CASSIGSRGVSGGETQYF
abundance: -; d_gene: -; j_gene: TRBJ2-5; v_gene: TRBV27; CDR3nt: TGTGCCAGCAATTACGGGACATACCCGGCGGAGACCCAGTACTTC; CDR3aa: CASNYGTYPAETQYF
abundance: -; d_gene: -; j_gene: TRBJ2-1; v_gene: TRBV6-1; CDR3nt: TGTGCCAGCAGTGCTCTGGGCAGGGCCTTATACAATGAGCAGTTCTTC; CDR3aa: CASSALGRALYNEQFF
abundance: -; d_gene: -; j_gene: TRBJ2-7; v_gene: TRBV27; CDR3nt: TGTGCCAGCATCTCGAATTCGGGGAAACACTACGAGCAGTACTTC; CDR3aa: CASISNSGKHYEQYF
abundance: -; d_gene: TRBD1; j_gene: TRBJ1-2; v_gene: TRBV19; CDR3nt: TGTGCCAGTAGTATACCTGGGACAGCGATAAACTATGGCTACACCTTC; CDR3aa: CASSIPGTAINYGYTF
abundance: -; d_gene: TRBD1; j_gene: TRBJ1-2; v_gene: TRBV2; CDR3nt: TGTGCCAGCAGCGTAGAGGGACAGGGAGGCTATGGCTACACCTTC; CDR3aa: CASSVEGQGGYGYTF
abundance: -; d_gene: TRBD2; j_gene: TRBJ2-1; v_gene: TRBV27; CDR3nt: TGTGCCAGCAGTTTCAATAGCGGGAACTACAATGAGCAGTTCTTC; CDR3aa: CASSFNSGNYNEQFF
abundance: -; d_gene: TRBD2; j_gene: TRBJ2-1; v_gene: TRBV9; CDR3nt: TGTGCCAGCAGCGTCAGTCTAGCGGGGAACAATGAGCAGTTCTTC; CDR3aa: CASSVSLAGNNEQFF
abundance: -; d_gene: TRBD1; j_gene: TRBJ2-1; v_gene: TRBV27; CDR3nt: TGTGCCAGCAGCCCACAGGGGGCGCGAGGAAATGAGCAGTTCTTC; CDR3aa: CASSPQGARGNEQFF
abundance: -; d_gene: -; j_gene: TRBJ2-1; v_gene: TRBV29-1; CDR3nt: TGCAGCGTTGAGTCCCGGAATGAGCAGTTCTTC; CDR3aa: CSVESRNEQFF
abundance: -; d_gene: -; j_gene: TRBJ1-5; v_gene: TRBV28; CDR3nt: TGTGCCAGCAGCTTAGTCGAGGCAAATCCAATGCCCCAGCATTTT; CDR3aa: CASSLVEANPMPQHF
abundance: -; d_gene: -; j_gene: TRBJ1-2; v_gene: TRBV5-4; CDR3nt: TGTGCCAGCAGCTTGGATCCCCGAGGGGGTACGGGTGGCTACACCTTC; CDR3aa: CASSLDPRGGTGGYTF
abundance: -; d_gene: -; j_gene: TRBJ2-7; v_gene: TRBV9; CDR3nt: TGTGCCAGCAGCGTAAGTAGTCAGGGCTACGAGCAGTACTTC; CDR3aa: CASSVSSQGYEQYF
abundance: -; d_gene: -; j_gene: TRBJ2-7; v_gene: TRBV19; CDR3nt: TGTGCCAGTAGTATAGTCGCGGGCGAGCAGTACTTC; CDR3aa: CASSIVAGEQYF
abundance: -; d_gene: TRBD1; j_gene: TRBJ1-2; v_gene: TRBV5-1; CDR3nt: TGCGCCAGCAGCTCCGGATTACAGGGGGGTCGCGACTATGGCTACACCTTC; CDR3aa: CASSSGLQGGRDYGYTF
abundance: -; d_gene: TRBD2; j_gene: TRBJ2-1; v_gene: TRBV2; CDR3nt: TGTGCCAGCTCCCCGGGACTAGCGGACAATGAGCAGTTCTTC; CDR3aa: CASSPGLADNEQFF
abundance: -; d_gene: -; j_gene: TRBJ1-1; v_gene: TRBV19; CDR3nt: TGTGCCAGTAGTTGGGGGGGGGAAGCTTTCTTT; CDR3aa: CASSWGGEAFF
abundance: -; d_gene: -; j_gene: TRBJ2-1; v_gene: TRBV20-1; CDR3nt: TGCAGTGTCTGGGCAGTCAATGAGCAGTTCTTC; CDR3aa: CSVWAVNEQFF
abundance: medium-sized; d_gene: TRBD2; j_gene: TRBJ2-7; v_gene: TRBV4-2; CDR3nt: TGTGCCAGCAGCGTCGGGACTAGTTTCTACGAGCAGTACTTC; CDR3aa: CASSVGTSFYEQYF
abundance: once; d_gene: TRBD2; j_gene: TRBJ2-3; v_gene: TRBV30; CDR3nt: TGTGCCTGGGGGACCAAGCGGGGGTGGCCAGATACGCAGTATTTT; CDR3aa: CAWGTKRGWPDTQYF
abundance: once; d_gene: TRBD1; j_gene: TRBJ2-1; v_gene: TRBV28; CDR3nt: TGTGCCAGCAGGTTATCGGGACAGGGTCGGAATGAGCAGTTCTTC; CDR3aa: CASRLSGQGRNEQFF
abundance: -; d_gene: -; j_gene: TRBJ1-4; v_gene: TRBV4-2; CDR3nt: TGTGCCAGCAGCCAAACAACAGCAACTAATGAAAAACTGTTTTTT; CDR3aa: CASSQTTATNEKLFF